This entry lists 25 T cell receptor beta chains sequenced from one sample in a study of T cells after somatic rescue of genetic block. Generated by immunoSEQ multiplex PCR, the TCRdb table keeps only in-frame clones and is missing some. Of 55,000 or so clones in the sample, 90% to 97% were seen once. Sequences were obtained from peripheral blood mononuclear cells (PBMCs). The receptor source for this set is a child in the first two years of life.

Written as DNA, the CDR3 is TGTGCCAGCAGCTCACAGGGTGTCGACGAGCAGTACTTC. This gives the protein CASSSQGVDEQYF. The rearrangement links TRBV9 to TRBJ2-7; D perhaps matches TRBD1 (6 bases). The CDR3 runs to 13 residues. Germline loops: CDR1 SGDLS, CDR2 YYNGEE. The V and J ends lost 4 bases and 5 bases respectively, with 13 bases between them.

The gene calls are TRBV4-1 and TRBJ2-3; 10 bases are a match to TRBD2. CDR3 length: 17 amino acids. Per germline, CDR1 MGHRA and CDR2 YSYEKL. The V gene end was trimmed by 4 bases and the J gene end by 1 base; junction bases not matched to a gene: 8. CDR3: CASSPFPGTSGTDTQYF. For the CDR3, the DNA is TGCGCCAGCAGCCCTTTTCCCGGGACTAGCGGCACAGATACGCAGTATTTT.

The chain is built from TRBV6-6 and TRBJ1-1; D is possibly TRBD1 (6 bases). Looked up from germline, CDR1 is MNHNY and CDR2 is SVGAGI (reference sequence). The CDR3 totals 12 residues. V was shortened by 6 bases and J by 8 bases, with 13 bases between the two germline ends. DNA for the CDR3: TGTGCCAGCAGAACGCCGGGACAAGAAGCTTTCTTT. It specifies CASRTPGQEAFF.

This clone has a single count. This chain's CDR3 is CAISESMGEKLFF. The DNA of the CDR3 is TGTGCCATCAGTGAGTCGATGGGTGAAAAACTGTTTTTT. This chain connects TRBV10-3 to TRBJ1-4; D unclear. Germline values: CDR1 ENHRY, CDR2 SYGVKD. This CDR3 spans 13 amino acids. Trimming left V 0 bases short and J 7 bases short, with 6 bases between.

This chain joins TRBV19 and TRBJ1-1, with 8 bases aligning to TRBD1. From germline, CDR1 is LNHDA and CDR2 SQIVND (reference sequence). With V trimmed by 4 bases and J by 1 base, 2 bases remained unmatched. The CDR3 contains 14 residues. The CDR3 coding sequence is TGTGCCAGTAGTACCGGGACAGGGAACACTGAAGCTTTCTTT. Translating gives CASSTGTGNTEAFF.

Only a few counts were recorded for this clone. The rearrangement links TRBV10-3 to TRBJ1-5; no definite D call. From germline, CDR1 is ENHRY and CDR2 SYGVKD. V dropped 0 bases and J dropped 3 bases, with 12 bases sitting between them. The CDR3 has 16 amino acids. CDR3 sequence (DNA): TGTGCCATCAGTGAGTCGAAAGGGATTAACAATCAGCCCCAGCATTTT. This gives the protein CAISESKGINNQPQHF.

For this clone: The same CDR3 is also encoded by other DNA sequences in this sample. The genes are TRBV14 and TRBJ1-2, with 9 bases aligning to TRBD1. The CDR3 contains 14 residues. Per the germline V gene, CDR1 is SGHDN and CDR2 is FVKESK. V gave up 4 bases and J gave up 4 bases; unmatched junction bases: 4. This CDR3 reads CASSPLDRGYGYTF. As DNA, the CDR3 is TGTGCCAGCAGCCCGCTGGACAGGGGCTATGGCTACACCTTC.

The genes are TRBV18 and TRBJ2-7; TRBD1 matches 7 bases. This CDR3 is built from 13 residues. Germline values: CDR1 KGHSH, CDR2 LQKENI. V lost 6 bases to trimming and J lost 2 bases; unmatched junction nucleotides: 4. The CDR3 loop is CASSPGQTYEQYF. The CDR3 DNA reads TGTGCCAGCTCCCCGGGACAGACCTACGAGCAGTACTTC. Supplemented by reference TRBV18 and TRBJ2-7, the full variable domain reads NAGVMQNPRHLVRRRGQEARLRCSPMKGHSHVYWYRQLPEEGLKFMVYLQKENIIDESGMPKERFSAEFPKEGPSILRIQQVVRGDSAAYFCASSPGQTYEQYFGPGTRLTVT.

The chain is built from TRBV18 and TRBJ1-2; D unresolved. The CDR3 contains 14 residues. Looked up from germline, CDR1 is KGHSH and CDR2 is LQKENI. V shed 2 bases and J shed 3 bases, with 10 bases lying between them. CDR3 amino acids: CASSPGQRYYGYTF. The CDR3 DNA sequence: TGTGCCAGCTCACCAGGTCAGAGGTACTATGGCTACACCTTC.

V usage is TRBV7-9 and J usage is TRBJ2-5; D possibly corresponds to TRBD1 (5 bases). This CDR3 contains 14 residues. Germline-derived CDR1 and CDR2 are SEHNR and FQNEAQ (reference sequence). The ends were cut back, 1 base at V and 1 base at J, with 7 bases in the middle. CDR3 region: CASSLGGLQETQYF. CDR3 coding DNA: TGTGCCAGCAGCTTAGGGGGCCTCCAAGAGACCCAGTACTTC.

The V gene is TRBV19, the J gene TRBJ2-7; 7 bases line up with TRBD1. The germline V gene has CDR1 LNHDA and CDR2 SQIVND (reference sequence). The CDR3 spans 14 residues. V shed 4 bases and J 2 bases; nucleotides not matched to a gene: 5. The CDR3 bases are TGTGCCAGTAGTACCCGACAGGGCGCCTACGAGCAGTACTTC. It translates to CASSTRQGAYEQYF.

The rearrangement joins TRBV21-1 to TRBJ1-1; the DNA was not used to check the table's D call, TRBD1. TRBV21-1 represents a pseudogene. The CDR3 covers 16 residues. This chain's CDR3 is CASSRGTGLMNTEAFF. DNA of the CDR3: TGTGCCAGCAGCCGCGGGACAGGCCTCATGAACACTGAAGCTTTCTTT.

The chain recombines TRBV10-2 with TRBJ1-1; a weak D match, TRBD1 (6 bases). Between the trimmed V and J ends, which lost 10 bases and 4 bases, there was a span of 19 bases. The CDR3 has 14 amino acids. The germline gives CDR1 WSHSY, CDR2 SAAADI. CDR3 protein: CATTPGGGRTEAFF. The CDR3 bases are TGCGCCACCACCCCCGGGGGGGGGCGCACTGAAGCTTTCTTT.

The chain uses TRBV29-1 and TRBJ2-2; no firm D call. V shed 6 bases and J shed 5 bases, with 10 bases lying between them. The CDR3 is made up of 12 amino acids. In germline, CDR1 is SQVTM, CDR2 ANQGSEA. The CDR3: CSVKVWTGELFF. Here the CDR3 DNA reads TGCAGCGTCAAGGTGTGGACCGGGGAGCTGTTTTTT.

This chain uses TRBV5-1 with TRBJ1-2; tentatively, D is TRBD1 (5 bases). Germline CDR1 SGHRS, CDR2 YFSETQ. This CDR3 is built from 14 residues. Deletions cut 0 bases from V and 1 base from J, with 7 bases between. CDR3 sequence: CASSLGQLNYGYTF. Written as DNA, the CDR3 is TGCGCCAGCAGCTTGGGACAGCTTAACTATGGCTACACCTTC. Together with reference TRBV5-1 and TRBJ1-2, the CDR3 gives the full variable domain: KAGVTQTPRYLIKTRGQQVTLSCSPISGHRSVSWYQQTPGQGLQFLFEYFSETQRNKGNFPGRFSGRQFSNSRSEMNVSTLELGDSALYLCASSLGQLNYGYTFGSGTRLTVV.

This sequence joins TRBV6-5 and TRBJ1-5; D possibly corresponds to TRBD1 (5 bases). Germline V gene lookup returns CDR1 MNHEY and CDR2 SVGAGI. The CDR3 covers 15 residues. Trimming pared 4 bases from V and 4 bases from J, leaving 14 bases between. The CDR3 spells CASSSIVGRNQPQHF. The CDR3 DNA reads as TGTGCCAGCAGTTCAATCGTGGGGCGAAATCAGCCCCAGCATTTT.

CDR3 bases: TGCGCCAGCAGTGGACGGGGTAACGCTGAAGCTTTCTTT. It encodes CASSGRGNAEAFF. The chain carries TRBV10-1 and TRBJ1-1; D gene ambiguous. The germline CDR1 and CDR2 sequences are WNHNN and SYGVQD (reference sequence). V dropped 4 bases and J dropped 6 bases, with 12 bases sitting between them. The CDR3 totals 13 residues.

The chain is built from TRBV13 and TRBJ2-1; TRBD1 agrees at 10 bases. The CDR3 has 13 amino acids. Germline V CDR1 and CDR2: PRHDT, FYEKMQ (reference sequence). After removal of 9 bases from V and 6 bases from J, the junction contained 5 bases not matched to a gene. CDR3 sequence reads: CASGDRGVNEQFF. CDR3 DNA sequence: TGTGCCAGTGGGGACAGGGGAGTCAATGAGCAGTTCTTC.

This clone was recorded once. This rearrangement joins TRBV9 to TRBJ2-3; TRBD2 aligns across 7 bases. Looked up from germline, CDR1 is SGDLS and CDR2 is YYNGEE. The V gene end was trimmed by 4 bases and the J gene end by 2 bases; junction bases not matched to a gene: 4. This CDR3 contains 14 residues. The CDR3 spells CASSQGGYTDTQYF. The CDR3 region has the DNA TGTGCCAGCAGCCAGGGAGGGTACACAGATACGCAGTATTTT.

J is TRBJ2-7 and V is TRBV9, with 9 bases that match TRBD2. The germline V gene has CDR1 SGDLS and CDR2 YYNGEE. CDR3 length equals 15 residues. The V segment lost 4 bases and the J segment 5 bases; nucleotides outside the gene matches: 10. The CDR3 spells CASSPQGTSIDEQYF. The CDR3, as DNA: TGTGCCAGCAGCCCTCAGGGGACTAGCATCGACGAGCAGTACTTC.

A few counts support this clone. The rearrangement joins TRBV7-2 to TRBJ2-7, with 7 positions matching TRBD2. V lost 5 bases, J lost 0 bases, and 10 bases stayed unmatched. In germline, CDR1 is SGHTA, CDR2 FQGNSA. The length of the CDR3 is 16 residues. The CDR3 nucleotides are TGTGCCAGCAGCCGGTCTAGCGGCCTTAGCTCCTACGAGCAGTACTTC. Its translation is CASSRSSGLSSYEQYF.

The CDR3 loop reads CASNRDSSYNEQFF. In DNA form, the CDR3 reads TGTGCCAGCAACCGGGACAGCTCCTACAATGAGCAGTTCTTC. The chain employs TRBV7-9 and TRBJ2-1; 7 nucleotides line up with TRBD1. The CDR3 runs 14 residues. Germline V CDR1 and CDR2: SEHNR, FQNEAQ (reference sequence). After removal of 7 bases from V and 0 bases from J, the junction contained 3 bases not matched to a gene.

The chain's CDR3 is CASSLESGPGNEQFF. CDR3 sequence (DNA): TGCGCCAGCAGCTTGGAAAGCGGCCCTGGGAATGAGCAGTTCTTC. V is TRBV5-1 and J is TRBJ2-1; TRBD2 is a possible D gene (5 bases). This CDR3 has 15 residues. V lost 0 bases and J lost 7, with 14 bases in between. Germline V gene lookup returns CDR1 SGHRS and CDR2 YFSETQ. Drawing the rest from reference TRBV5-1 and TRBJ2-1, the complete variable domain is KAGVTQTPRYLIKTRGQQVTLSCSPISGHRSVSWYQQTPGQGLQFLFEYFSETQRNKGNFPGRFSGRQFSNSRSEMNVSTLELGDSALYLCASSLESGPGNEQFFGPGTRLTVL.

The gene calls are TRBV18 and TRBJ1-5, with a weak D call TRBD1 (6 bases). V was pared by 6 bases and J by 4 bases, with 10 bases between. The CDR3 length is 13 residues. Per the germline V gene, CDR1 is KGHSH and CDR2 is LQKENI. The CDR3 DNA sequence: TGTGCCAGCTCGAGAGGACAGAATCAGCCCCAGCATTTT. Protein sequence: CASSRGQNQPQHF.

The gene calls are TRBV5-4 and TRBJ2-3, with 12 bases matching TRBD2. From germline, CDR1 is SGHNT and CDR2 YYREEE (reference sequence). The J segment lost 5 bases and the V segment lost 1 base, leaving 8 bases of the junction unmatched. CDR3 size: 17 residues. The CDR3 protein is CASSLKASGRGGDTQYF. CDR3 nucleotides: TGTGCCAGCAGCTTGAAGGCTAGCGGGAGGGGAGGAGATACGCAGTATTTT.